This T cell receptor beta chain was identified in a study of regulatory T cells in long-lasting Graves disease. The CDR3 consists of 12 residues. Germline V lookup: CDR1 SEHNR, CDR2 FQNEAQ (reference sequence). With 6 bases removed from V and 16 bases from J, the gap between germline ends came to 16 bases. Time point meaning: newly diagnosed GD, antithyroid drugs for less than 3 months. Construction of the TCR library relied on RNA isolated from PBMCs. The table lists this clonotype with a few counts. Assembly of TCR beta libraries relied on iRepertoire HTBI primers together with Arm-PCR of CDR3 regions. One entry per CDR3 protein, called by TCRdb with MiXCR from the multiplex PCR reads. The profile covers some 560,000 distinct CDR3 sequences, with roughly 16% appearing a single time and roughly 25% taken by the ten largest. This same sample was also taken into another study, of T cells in Graves' hyperthyroidism and ophthalmopathy.

Source: peripheral blood mononuclear cells (PBMCs), taken at new diagnosis, from a patient treated with antithyroid drugs. The V gene is TRBV7-9, the J gene TRBJ1-6; D is ambiguous. The clonotype comes from a woman aged 35-65 years with Graves disease. The CDR3: CASRDRAGELHF. The CDR3 coding sequence is TGTGCCAGCAGGGATAGGGCGGGAGAGCTCCACTTT.